Each of the 25 T cell receptor beta chains below was sequenced from the same sample in a study of blood T cell repertoires in COVID-19. Here immunoSEQ multiplex PCR was the method, and the copy in TCRdb shows in-frame clones only, minus some. The data contain about 140,000 clones, approximately 88% of them singletons. Sequencing input: PBMCs or T cells enriched from blood (not recorded which). The receptor source for this set is a man aged 65-85 years who had been exposed to COVID-19.

In regard to this clone: This CDR3 is also generated by other DNA sequences in the sample. This rearrangement joins TRBV7-2 to TRBJ2-1, with TRBD2 matching over 8 bases. V gave up 4 bases and J gave up 10 bases; unmatched junction bases: 0. The germline V gene encodes CDR1 SGHTA and CDR2 FQGNSA. The CDR3 loop spans 11 amino acids. The CDR3, as DNA: TGTGCCAGCAGCTCGGGGGGGGAGCAGTTCTTC. This translates into CASSSGGEQFF.

The chain is built from TRBV5-1 and TRBJ2-5; D may be TRBD2 (6 bases). The V and J ends lost 4 bases and 5 bases respectively, with 15 bases between them. This CDR3 is 14 amino acids long. Germline V gene lookup returns CDR1 SGHRS and CDR2 YFSETQ. In DNA, the CDR3 is TGCGCCAGCAGCCCGGGGGTAGGCGGGGAGACCCAGTACTTC. Its protein product is CASSPGVGGETQYF.

This chain uses TRBV4-1 with TRBJ2-1; D is perhaps TRBD1 (6 bases). Germline-derived CDR1 and CDR2 are MGHRA and YSYEKL. This CDR3 is built from 17 residues. The germline V and J ends were trimmed by 4 bases and 7 bases, with 23 bases remaining between them. The CDR3 region is CASSLAITTGTPNEQFF. CDR3 nucleotides: TGCGCCAGCAGCCTGGCGATAACGACAGGTACCCCTAATGAGCAGTTCTTC.

The J gene is TRBJ2-7, the V gene TRBV27, with a tentative D call TRBD2 (6 bases). The V end was cut by 5 bases, the J end by 3 bases, with 20 bases between. Germline values: CDR1 MNHEY, CDR2 SMNVEV (reference sequence). The CDR3 extends over 16 amino acids. This CDR3 is CASSPLGTPYFYEQYF. The CDR3 nucleotides are TGTGCCAGCAGTCCCTTAGGGACTCCCTATTTCTACGAGCAGTACTTC.

The chain joins TRBV28 to TRBJ2-5; D may be TRBD2 (7 bases). Germline CDR1 MDHEN, CDR2 SYDVKM. Trimming left V 2 bases short and J 5 bases short, with 12 bases between. This CDR3 comprises 14 residues. The CDR3 DNA is TGTGCCAGCAGTTTAGGGGGGGCTGGGGAGACCCAGTACTTC. This codes for CASSLGGAGETQYF.

In its sample, this clone was seen a few times. The rearrangement links TRBV7-9 to TRBJ2-5; 10 bases agree with TRBD2. With 5 bases clipped from V and 5 bases from J, the junction kept 5 bases outside the gene matches. The length of the CDR3 is 14 residues. Germline assignment: CDR1 SEHNR and CDR2 FQNEAQ (reference sequence). CDR3 nucleotide sequence: TGTGCCAGCAGCAGAGCGGGGGGGTTGGAGACCCAGTACTTC. This codes for CASSRAGGLETQYF.

This chain connects TRBV7-2 to TRBJ2-3; 9 nucleotides line up with TRBD2. The V segment lost 4 bases and the J segment 6 bases; nucleotides outside the gene matches: 5. The length of the CDR3 is 14 residues. CDR1 is SGHTA, CDR2 FQGNSA, per germline. The CDR3 DNA reads TGTGCCAGCAGCTCGGCGGGGGGGCCGGATACGCAGTATTTT. Protein: CASSSAGGPDTQYF.

V usage is TRBV5-4 and J usage is TRBJ2-7; 7 nucleotides agree with TRBD1. The germline V gene has CDR1 SGHNT and CDR2 YYREEE (reference sequence). This CDR3 is 15 amino acids long. The V and J ends lost 1 base and 4 bases, in that order; junction bases with no gene match: 8. The CDR3 loop reads CASSLQAGGQYEQYF. In nucleotides, the CDR3 is TGTGCCAGCAGCTTGCAAGCAGGGGGTCAGTACGAGCAGTACTTC.

The chain carries TRBV2 and TRBJ1-6, with 7 bases that match TRBD1. Per germline, CDR1 SNHLY and CDR2 FYNNEI. The J segment lost 7 bases and the V segment lost 8 bases, leaving 17 bases of the junction unmatched. This CDR3 region has 17 residues. The CDR3 here is CASSNRGQARRNSPLHF. The CDR3 DNA reads as TGTGCCAGCTCCAACAGGGGCCAAGCCCGGAGGAATTCACCCCTCCACTTT.

This chain joins TRBV5-1 and TRBJ2-3; D unclear. The CDR3 totals 11 residues. V gave up 6 bases and J gave up 2 bases, with 4 bases separating them. Germline V gene data show CDR1 as SGHRS and CDR2 as YFSETQ. The CDR3: CASTNTDTQYF. The CDR3 DNA follows: TGCGCCAGCACCAACACAGATACGCAGTATTTT.

This clone was counted between two and nine times. This rearrangement joins TRBV21-1 to TRBJ1-1; the table's D call, TRBD1, was not checked against the DNA. TRBV21-1 is a documented pseudogene. The CDR3 has 15 residues. CDR3 in amino acids: CASSARPGINTEAFF. CDR3 nucleotides: TGTGCCAGCAGCGCCCGGCCAGGGATTAACACTGAAGCTTTCTTT.

The genes are TRBV10-2 and TRBJ2-7; a possible D gene is TRBD1 (6 bases). Germline V gene lookup returns CDR1 WSHSY and CDR2 SAAADI. The CDR3 covers 17 residues. V gave up 0 bases and J gave up 6 bases, with 21 bases separating them. The CDR3, as DNA: TGCGCCAGCAGTGAGTCGTATGGGGTCAGACAGGCAAGCGAGCAGTACTTC. Amino acid sequence: CASSESYGVRQASEQYF.

The chain links TRBV20-1 to TRBJ1-2; 9 bases line up with TRBD1. Germline lookup yields CDR1 DFQATT and CDR2 SNEGSKA (reference sequence). The V segment lost 3 bases and the J segment 4 bases; nucleotides outside the gene matches: 12. The CDR3 is made up of 16 amino acids. The CDR3 spells CSASATGQGGSYGYTF. In DNA, the CDR3 is TGCAGTGCTAGTGCCACGGGACAGGGCGGAAGCTATGGCTACACCTTC.

V gene TRBV5-4 combines with J gene TRBJ1-2, with a possible D match to TRBD1 (6 bases). With 4 bases removed from V and 2 bases from J, the gap between germline ends came to 12 bases. The CDR3 totals 14 residues. CDR1 is SGHNT, CDR2 YYREEE, per germline (reference sequence). Here the CDR3 reads CASSSWTVNYGYTF. CDR3 DNA: TGTGCCAGCAGCAGTTGGACAGTAAACTATGGCTACACCTTC.

This rearrangement joins TRBV7-9 to TRBJ1-3, with 10 bases fitting TRBD1. The junction had 8 bases not matched to a gene; V was cut back by 5 bases and J by 4 bases. Per germline, CDR1 SEHNR and CDR2 FQNEAQ (reference sequence). The CDR3 spans 16 residues. In DNA form, the CDR3 reads TGTGCCAGCAGCCTTCGACAGGGGGCGAGCGGAAACACCATATATTTT. Its protein is CASSLRQGASGNTIYF.

The chain joins TRBV6-1 to TRBJ2-7; 11 bases are shared with TRBD1. In germline, CDR1 is MNHNS, CDR2 SASEGT. This CDR3 comprises 17 residues. Unmatched junction bases numbered 9, after V lost 3 bases and J lost 2 bases. CDR3 nucleotide sequence: TGTGCCAGCAGTGACCTTGAGGGGACAGGGGGGACCTACGAGCAGTACTTC. Translating it yields CASSDLEGTGGTYEQYF.

The chain recombines TRBV7-2 with TRBJ2-7, with 8 bases matching TRBD2. V was pared by 6 bases and J by 4 bases, with 11 bases of the junction left unmatched. Germline CDR1 reads SGHTA; CDR2 reads FQGNSA. The CDR3 is 15 amino acids. The CDR3 sequence: CASRPPGRGGYEQYF. Written as DNA, the CDR3 is TGTGCCAGCAGACCTCCGGGACGGGGGGGGTACGAGCAGTACTTC.

The chain employs TRBV5-6 and TRBJ2-7, with 8 positions matching TRBD2. The V gene end was trimmed by 5 bases and the J gene end by 3 bases; junction bases not matched to a gene: 10. From germline, CDR1 is SGHDT and CDR2 YYEEEE. This CDR3 has 15 residues. As DNA, the CDR3 is TGTGCCAGCAGTCTGCCGGGACTAGGGGTCTACGAGCAGTACTTC. Translating it yields CASSLPGLGVYEQYF.

The chain uses TRBV18 and TRBJ2-3; TRBD2 aligns across 11 bases. V shed 3 bases, J shed 0 bases, and the junction held 5 bases outside the gene matches. Germline V gene lookup returns CDR1 KGHSH and CDR2 LQKENI. CDR3 length: 17 amino acids. The CDR3 DNA sequence: TGTGCCAGCTCACCTACTAGCGGGGGCCCTAGCACAGATACGCAGTATTTT. It translates to CASSPTSGGPSTDTQYF.

The chain links TRBV9 to TRBJ1-6, with TRBD1 as a possible D gene (5 bases). This CDR3 is built from 14 residues. Per the germline V gene, CDR1 is SGDLS and CDR2 is YYNGEE. V was shortened by 5 bases and J by 10 bases, with 16 bases between the two germline ends. The CDR3 is CASSKGDGWSPLHF. In nucleotides, the CDR3 is TGTGCCAGCAGTAAAGGGGATGGTTGGTCACCCCTCCACTTT.

This clone was seen a few times. V is TRBV7-2 and J is TRBJ1-5; 8 bases align to TRBD1. This CDR3 spans 14 amino acids. Unmatched junction bases numbered 5, after V lost 6 bases and J lost 4 bases. The V gene's germline CDR1 is SGHTA and CDR2 FQGNSA. CDR3 sequence reads: CASSRQGLNQPQHF. CDR3 coding DNA: TGTGCCAGCAGTCGACAGGGGCTTAATCAGCCCCAGCATTTT.

The chain has TRBV7-9 and TRBJ2-5; a possible D gene is TRBD1 (7 bases). Germline V gene lookup returns CDR1 SEHNR and CDR2 FQNEAQ (reference sequence). The V gene lost 1 base and the J gene lost 2 bases, with 11 bases spanning the gap. CDR3 size: 15 residues. The chain's CDR3 is CASSLEAGGQETQYF. The CDR3 DNA reads as TGTGCCAGCAGCTTAGAGGCAGGGGGGCAAGAGACCCAGTACTTC.

The J gene is TRBJ1-4, the V gene TRBV7-2; 7 bases map to TRBD1. After removal of 5 bases from V and 5 bases from J, the junction contained 5 bases not matched to a gene. Germline V gene data show CDR1 as SGHTA and CDR2 as FQGNSA. The CDR3 sequence is 14 residues long. The CDR3 reads CASSQDRSNEKLFF. The CDR3 DNA follows: TGTGCCAGCAGCCAGGACAGGAGCAATGAAAAACTGTTTTTT.

The chain's CDR3 is CASSISGQLYTEAFF. CDR3 in DNA: TGTGCCAGTAGTATTTCTGGGCAGCTATACACTGAAGCTTTCTTT. The chain links TRBV19 to TRBJ1-1; no firm D call. Between the trimmed V and J ends, which lost 3 bases and 3 bases, there was a span of 14 bases. Germline-derived CDR1 and CDR2 are LNHDA and SQIVND (reference sequence). The CDR3 runs 15 residues.

The V gene is TRBV6-5, the J gene TRBJ2-7, with D tentatively TRBD1 (6 bases). This CDR3 has 13 residues. Trimming took off 6 bases at V and 3 bases at J, with 12 bases between the two ends. Germline CDR1 MNHEY, CDR2 SVGAGI. CDR3 bases: TGTGCCAGCAGCAGGACACAGGGCTACGAGCAGTACTTC. This gives the protein CASSRTQGYEQYF.